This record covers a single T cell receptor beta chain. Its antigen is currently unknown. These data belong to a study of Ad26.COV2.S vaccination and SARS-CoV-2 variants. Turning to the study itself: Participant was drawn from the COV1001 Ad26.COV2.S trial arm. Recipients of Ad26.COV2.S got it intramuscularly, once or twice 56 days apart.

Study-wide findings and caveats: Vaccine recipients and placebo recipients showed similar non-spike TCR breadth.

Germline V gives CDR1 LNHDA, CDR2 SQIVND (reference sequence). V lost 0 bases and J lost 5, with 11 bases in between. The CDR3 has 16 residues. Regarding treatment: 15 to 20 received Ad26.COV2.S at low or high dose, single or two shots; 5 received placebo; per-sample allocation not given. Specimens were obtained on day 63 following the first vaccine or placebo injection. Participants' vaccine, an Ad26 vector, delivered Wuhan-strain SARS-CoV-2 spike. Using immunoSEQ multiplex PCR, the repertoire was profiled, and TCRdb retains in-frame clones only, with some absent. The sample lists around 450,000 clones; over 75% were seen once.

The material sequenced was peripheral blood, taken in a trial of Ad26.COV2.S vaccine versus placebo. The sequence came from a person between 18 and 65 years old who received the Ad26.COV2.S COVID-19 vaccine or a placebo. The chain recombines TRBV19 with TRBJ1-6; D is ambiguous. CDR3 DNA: TGTGCCAGTAGTATAGATCTGCGGAAAAATAATTCACCCCTCCACTTT. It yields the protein CASSIDLRKNNSPLHF.